These T cell receptor beta chains were read from a single sample in a study of shared clonotypes between healthy human individuals. Some clones are missing from TCRdb's copy, which holds only in-frame ones; the method was immunoSEQ multiplex PCR. In the table there are about 490,000 clones, approximately 81% of which are singletons. The sample taken for sequencing was PBMCs. Every receptor here comes from a woman in her forties in good health. Some clones in this sample may be carry-over from other donors' samples. The CDR3 runs from the conserved cysteine through the conserved F or W. Each record gives: CDR3 protein, CDR3 DNA, clone size, D gene, J gene, V gene. D genes are given only for firm matches. Size tells how often a clone was seen (once, few, many) or the class of an expanded clone, and some rows leave it out.

cdr3_aa: CASSYGEGFHYEQYF; cdr3_nt: TGTGCCAGCAGTTACGGGGAGGGGTTCCACTACGAGCAGTACTTC; clone_size: -; d_call: TRBD2; j_call: TRBJ2-7; v_call: TRBV6-5
cdr3_aa: CASMKSAGTGTTEYF; cdr3_nt: TGTGCCAGTATGAAATCGGCCGGGACAGGGACCACAGAGTACTTC; clone_size: -; d_call: TRBD1; j_call: TRBJ2-4; v_call: TRBV19
cdr3_aa: CASSRRGEKLFF; cdr3_nt: TGTGCCAGCAGCCGGAGGGGGGAAAAACTGTTTTTT; clone_size: many; d_call: -; j_call: TRBJ1-4; v_call: TRBV7-6
cdr3_aa: CASSLALSGYYEQYF; cdr3_nt: TGTGCCAGCAGCTTAGCGCTTTCGGGGTACTACGAGCAGTACTTC; clone_size: -; d_call: -; j_call: TRBJ2-7; v_call: TRBV7-6
cdr3_aa: CASSFYMGWDTQYF; cdr3_nt: TGTGCCAGCAGTTTCTATATGGGTTGGGATACGCAGTATTTT; clone_size: -; d_call: -; j_call: TRBJ2-3; v_call: TRBV27
cdr3_aa: CASSPHPADGRFTQYF; cdr3_nt: TGTGCCAGCAGCCCACACCCAGCTGATGGAAGGTTTACGCAGTATTTT; clone_size: many; d_call: -; j_call: TRBJ2-3; v_call: TRBV6-6
cdr3_aa: CASSLVRSGSYNEQFF; cdr3_nt: TGCGCCAGCAGCTTGGTCCGTAGCGGGAGCTACAATGAGCAGTTCTTC; clone_size: -; d_call: TRBD2; j_call: TRBJ2-1; v_call: TRBV5-1
cdr3_aa: CASSLLQGADEKLFF; cdr3_nt: TGTGCCAGCTCACTACTACAGGGGGCGGATGAAAAACTGTTTTTT; clone_size: -; d_call: TRBD1; j_call: TRBJ1-4; v_call: TRBV18
cdr3_aa: CASSFRQGEDTQYF; cdr3_nt: TGTGCCAGCAGCTTTAGACAGGGGGAAGATACGCAGTATTTT; clone_size: -; d_call: TRBD1; j_call: TRBJ2-3; v_call: TRBV7-3
cdr3_aa: CASSPVNTEAFF; cdr3_nt: TGTGCCAGCAGTCCGGTGAACACTGAAGCTTTCTTT; clone_size: -; d_call: -; j_call: TRBJ1-1; v_call: TRBV28
cdr3_aa: CASNPVRANYGYTF; cdr3_nt: TGTGCCAGCAACCCGGTTCGTGCTAACTATGGCTACACCTTC; clone_size: -; d_call: -; j_call: TRBJ1-2; v_call: TRBV5-6
cdr3_aa: CASSVVGSYGYTF; cdr3_nt: TGTGCCAGTAGTGTGGTGGGGAGCTATGGCTACACCTTC; clone_size: -; d_call: -; j_call: TRBJ1-2; v_call: TRBV19
cdr3_aa: CASSPREEYNYGYTF; cdr3_nt: TGTGCCAGCAGCCCCCGGGAGGAATATAACTATGGCTACACCTTC; clone_size: few; d_call: -; j_call: TRBJ1-2; v_call: TRBV7-9
cdr3_aa: CASSYISTEAFF; cdr3_nt: TGTGCCAGCAGTTACATCAGCACTGAAGCTTTCTTT; clone_size: -; d_call: -; j_call: TRBJ1-1; v_call: TRBV28
cdr3_aa: CATSRDPVTYEQYF; cdr3_nt: TGTGCCACCAGCAGAGATCCAGTTACCTACGAGCAGTACTTC; clone_size: -; d_call: -; j_call: TRBJ2-7; v_call: TRBV15
cdr3_aa: CASSVLSGPKYGYTF; cdr3_nt: TGTGCCAGCAGCGTTCTGTCAGGCCCTAAATATGGCTACACCTTC; clone_size: once; d_call: -; j_call: TRBJ1-2; v_call: TRBV9
cdr3_aa: CASSHEAASSAGELFF; cdr3_nt: TGTGCCAGCAGCCATGAGGCGGCTAGTTCTGCCGGGGAGCTGTTTTTT; clone_size: -; d_call: -; j_call: TRBJ2-2; v_call: TRBV4-2
cdr3_aa: CASSEGLAGVYEQFF; cdr3_nt: TGTGCCAGCAGCGAGGGACTAGCGGGAGTCTATGAGCAGTTCTTC; clone_size: -; d_call: TRBD2; j_call: TRBJ2-1; v_call: TRBV5-4
cdr3_aa: CASSEPGTKETQYF; cdr3_nt: TGTGCCAGCAGTGAACCCGGGACTAAAGAGACCCAGTACTTC; clone_size: -; d_call: TRBD2; j_call: TRBJ2-5; v_call: TRBV25-1
cdr3_aa: CASRPPFGVVNYGYTF; cdr3_nt: TGTGCCAGCAGACCCCCCTTTGGAGTGGTTAACTATGGCTACACCTTC; clone_size: -; d_call: -; j_call: TRBJ1-2; v_call: TRBV28
cdr3_aa: CASSVFDTGELFF; cdr3_nt: TGTGCCAGCAGCGTATTCGACACCGGGGAGCTGTTTTTT; clone_size: few; d_call: -; j_call: TRBJ2-2; v_call: TRBV9
cdr3_aa: CASKRTLFENEQFF; cdr3_nt: TGTGCCAGCAAGAGGACTCTGTTCGAGAATGAGCAGTTCTTC; clone_size: -; d_call: -; j_call: TRBJ2-1; v_call: TRBV2
cdr3_aa: CASSPDARFETQYF; cdr3_nt: TGTGCCAGCAGCCCCGACGCCAGATTTGAGACCCAGTACTTC; clone_size: -; d_call: -; j_call: TRBJ2-5; v_call: TRBV7-8
cdr3_aa: CASSVGTGLDEQYF; cdr3_nt: TGTGCCAGCAGCGTCGGGACAGGGTTAGACGAGCAGTACTTC; clone_size: -; d_call: TRBD1; j_call: TRBJ2-7; v_call: TRBV9
cdr3_aa: CASQTGAEAFF; cdr3_nt: TGCGCCAGCCAGACAGGGGCTGAAGCTTTCTTT; clone_size: -; d_call: TRBD1; j_call: TRBJ1-1; v_call: TRBV5-1
cdr3_aa: CASRQDYKQYF; cdr3_nt: TGTGCCAGCAGACAGGATTACAAGCAGTACTTC; clone_size: -; d_call: -; j_call: TRBJ2-7; v_call: TRBV2
cdr3_aa: CASSSGQGGEKLFF; cdr3_nt: TGTGCCAGCAGTAGTGGACAGGGGGGGGAAAAACTGTTTTTT; clone_size: -; d_call: TRBD1; j_call: TRBJ1-4; v_call: TRBV28
cdr3_aa: CASRRDSTNTNYGYTF; cdr3_nt: TGTGCCAGCAGGCGGGACAGCACCAACACGAACTATGGCTACACCTTC; clone_size: -; d_call: TRBD1; j_call: TRBJ1-2; v_call: TRBV7-2
cdr3_aa: CASSLGGQGAGETQYF; cdr3_nt: TGCGCCAGCAGCTTGGGCGGACAGGGGGCGGGAGAGACCCAGTACTTC; clone_size: -; d_call: TRBD1; j_call: TRBJ2-5; v_call: TRBV5-1
cdr3_aa: CASSPFRGETQYF; cdr3_nt: TGTGCCAGCAGTCCCTTCAGAGGGGAGACCCAGTACTTC; clone_size: -; d_call: -; j_call: TRBJ2-5; v_call: TRBV7-3
cdr3_aa: CARTWTGKRVSYEQYF; cdr3_nt: TGTGCCAGAACCTGGACGGGGAAGCGGGTCTCCTACGAGCAGTACTTC; clone_size: -; d_call: -; j_call: TRBJ2-7; v_call: TRBV5-3
cdr3_aa: CAWSVMGRSQDTQYF; cdr3_nt: TGTGCCTGGAGTGTTATGGGGAGGTCGCAGGATACGCAGTATTTT; clone_size: -; d_call: -; j_call: TRBJ2-3; v_call: TRBV30
cdr3_aa: CASSFGGHVGPSF; cdr3_nt: TGTGCCAGCAGCTTTGGGGGACACGTCGGTCCCTCTTTC; clone_size: -; d_call: -; j_call: TRBJ1-1; v_call: TRBV5-8
cdr3_aa: CAGGTFNGRASYEQYF; cdr3_nt: TGTGCCGGGGGAACCTTTAACGGGAGGGCCTCCTACGAGCAGTACTTC; clone_size: -; d_call: TRBD2; j_call: TRBJ2-7; v_call: TRBV5-4
cdr3_aa: CASRATGQLYNSPLHF; cdr3_nt: TGTGCCAGCAGAGCGACGGGGCAGCTGTATAATTCACCCCTCCACTTT; clone_size: -; d_call: -; j_call: TRBJ1-6; v_call: TRBV28
cdr3_aa: CASSLGVSLYEQFF; cdr3_nt: TGTGCCAGCAGCTTAGGGGTCTCTCTGTATGAGCAGTTCTTC; clone_size: -; d_call: -; j_call: TRBJ2-1; v_call: TRBV11-2
cdr3_aa: CASSQPGRPWGETQYF; cdr3_nt: TGCGCCAGCAGCCAACCTGGGCGGCCCTGGGGAGAGACCCAGTACTTC; clone_size: -; d_call: -; j_call: TRBJ2-5; v_call: TRBV4-1
cdr3_aa: CASTRTGFREKLFF; cdr3_nt: TGTGCCAGCACCCGGACAGGGTTTCGTGAAAAACTGTTTTTT; clone_size: -; d_call: TRBD1; j_call: TRBJ1-4; v_call: TRBV27
cdr3_aa: CASSETGVNTEAFF; cdr3_nt: TGTGCCAGCAGCGAGACAGGGGTGAACACTGAAGCTTTCTTT; clone_size: -; d_call: TRBD1; j_call: TRBJ1-1; v_call: TRBV25-1
cdr3_aa: CASSARGGNTIYF; cdr3_nt: TGTGCCAGCTCCGCCAGGGGCGGAAACACCATATATTTT; clone_size: -; d_call: -; j_call: TRBJ1-3; v_call: TRBV18
cdr3_aa: CASRGLGTTGELFF; cdr3_nt: TGTGCCAGCAGAGGCCTTGGGACAACCGGGGAGCTGTTTTTT; clone_size: -; d_call: -; j_call: TRBJ2-2; v_call: TRBV28
cdr3_aa: CASQTSGRTGEQFF; cdr3_nt: TGTGCCAGCCAAACTAGCGGGAGGACGGGGGAGCAGTTCTTC; clone_size: -; d_call: TRBD2; j_call: TRBJ2-1; v_call: TRBV19
cdr3_aa: CASSVADGHQYGYTF; cdr3_nt: TGTGCCAGCAGCGTAGCGGACGGACATCAATATGGCTACACCTTC; clone_size: many; d_call: -; j_call: TRBJ1-2; v_call: TRBV6-1
cdr3_aa: CASSDRDRGIYGYTF; cdr3_nt: TGCGCCAGCAGCGACCGGGACAGGGGTATCTATGGCTACACCTTC; clone_size: -; d_call: TRBD1; j_call: TRBJ1-2; v_call: TRBV5-1
cdr3_aa: CASLDRGAYNEQFF; cdr3_nt: TGTGCCAGCTTGGACAGGGGTGCCTACAATGAGCAGTTCTTC; clone_size: -; d_call: TRBD1; j_call: TRBJ2-1; v_call: TRBV7-8
cdr3_aa: CASSFSPRHEQYF; cdr3_nt: TGTGCCAGCAGCTTCTCTCCTAGGCACGAGCAGTACTTC; clone_size: -; d_call: -; j_call: TRBJ2-7; v_call: TRBV11-2
cdr3_aa: CASSQTRNTGELFF; cdr3_nt: TGTGCCAGCAGCCAAACAAGGAACACCGGGGAGCTGTTTTTT; clone_size: -; d_call: -; j_call: TRBJ2-2; v_call: TRBV7-9
cdr3_aa: CASSLSTYTGELFF; cdr3_nt: TGTGCCAGCAGTTTATCAACATACACCGGGGAGCTGTTTTTT; clone_size: -; d_call: -; j_call: TRBJ2-2; v_call: TRBV27
cdr3_aa: CASRGLETQYF; cdr3_nt: TGTGCCAGCAGGGGACTAGAGACGCAGTATTTT; clone_size: -; d_call: TRBD2; j_call: TRBJ2-3; v_call: TRBV6-5
cdr3_aa: CASSLSRRLGTQYF; cdr3_nt: TGTGCCAGCAGCTTATCCCGCCGACTTGGGACCCAGTACTTC; clone_size: -; d_call: -; j_call: TRBJ2-5; v_call: TRBV7-8
cdr3_aa: CAILRDRDLLEQFF; cdr3_nt: TGTGCCATCCTCCGGGACAGGGATCTTCTTGAGCAGTTCTTC; clone_size: -; d_call: TRBD1; j_call: TRBJ2-1; v_call: TRBV6-1